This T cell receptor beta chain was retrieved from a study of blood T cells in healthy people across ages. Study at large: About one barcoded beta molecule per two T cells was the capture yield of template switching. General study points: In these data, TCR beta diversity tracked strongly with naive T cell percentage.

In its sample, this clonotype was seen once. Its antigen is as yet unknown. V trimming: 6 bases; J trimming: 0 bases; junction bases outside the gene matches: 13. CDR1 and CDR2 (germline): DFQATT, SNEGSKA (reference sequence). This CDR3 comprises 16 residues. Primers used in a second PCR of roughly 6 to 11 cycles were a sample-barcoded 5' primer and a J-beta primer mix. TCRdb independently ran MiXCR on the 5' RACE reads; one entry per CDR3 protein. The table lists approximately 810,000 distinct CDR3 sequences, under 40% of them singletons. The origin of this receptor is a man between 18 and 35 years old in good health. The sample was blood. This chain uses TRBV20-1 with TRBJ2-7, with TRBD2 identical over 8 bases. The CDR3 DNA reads TGCAGTGCCCTCGAAGGGGAGCGGGGGACCTCCTACGAGCAGTACTTC. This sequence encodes CSALEGERGTSYEQYF.